The 32 T cell receptor beta chains in this list originate from one sample, sequenced in a study of a mutant IDH1 vaccine in newly diagnosed glioma. Sequencing used immunoSEQ multiplex PCR; TCRdb keeps in-frame clones, though not all of them. The repertoire holds 50,000 or so clones, roughly 91% seen once, with 2% to 2.5% in the top ten. Specified time point: week 11, during vaccination. The vaccine gave 300 ug of a 20-mer mutant IDH1 peptide subcutaneously per dose. Their cognate antigens are unknown. Here the sequenced sample was PBMCs, taken from a glioma patient whose treatment included an IDH1 peptide vaccine. These receptor sequences come from a man between 45 and 60 years old with glioma.

The table lists this clone with a count of one. V is TRBV2 and J is TRBJ1-5, with D tentatively TRBD1 (6 bases). This CDR3 is built from 13 residues. CDR1 SNHLY and CDR2 FYNNEI come from the germline V gene. V was cut by 5 bases and J by 9 bases, with 14 bases left in between. CDR3 in amino acids: CASSPDRTGPQHF. DNA for the CDR3: TGTGCCAGCAGTCCGGACAGAACGGGGCCCCAGCATTTT.

This chain uses TRBV29-1 with TRBJ1-2; no clear D. Trimming cost V 4 bases and J 8 bases, with 11 bases left between them. The CDR3 length is 11 residues. The V gene's germline CDR1 is SQVTM and CDR2 ANQGSEA. CDR3 amino acids: CSVGQDGGYTF. CDR3 DNA sequence: TGCAGCGTTGGGCAGGACGGGGGCTACACCTTC.

V is TRBV6-5 and J is TRBJ1-1, with TRBD1 as a possible D gene (5 bases). Per germline, CDR1 MNHEY and CDR2 SVGAGI. The CDR3 spans 16 residues. With 4 bases removed from V and 0 bases from J, the gap between germline ends came to 15 bases. The CDR3 loop is CASSFGGARLNTEAFF. As DNA, the CDR3 is TGTGCCAGCAGTTTCGGGGGTGCCAGGTTGAACACTGAAGCTTTCTTT.

The rearrangement links TRBV5-1 to TRBJ2-1; 8 bases are a match to TRBD1. Germline V gene sequence: CDR1 SGHRS, CDR2 YFSETQ. Losses at the gene ends were 4 bases for V and 7 bases for J; bases not matched to a gene: 13. This CDR3 contains 16 residues. The CDR3 region has the DNA TGCGCCAGCAGCCAGGGGGCGGACAACCCGTGGAATGAGCAGTTCTTC. This encodes CASSQGADNPWNEQFF.

The V and J genes are TRBV5-1 and TRBJ1-2; 7 nucleotides line up with TRBD1. The CDR3 length is 16 residues. The V and J ends lost 0 bases and 9 bases, in that order; junction bases with no gene match: 14. Germline CDR1 reads SGHRS; CDR2 reads YFSETQ. The CDR3 DNA sequence: TGCGCCAGCAGCTTGGATTATGGGACAGCCCCTAATTGCTACACCTTC. Encoded protein: CASSLDYGTAPNCYTF.

V and J are TRBV7-9 and TRBJ2-7, with 8 nucleotides matching TRBD1. Germline values: CDR1 SEHNR, CDR2 FQNEAQ (reference sequence). The CDR3 sequence is 16 residues long. The trim removed 5 bases at V and 3 bases at J, leaving 12 bases unmatched. DNA for the CDR3: TGTGCCAGCAGCCTACATCCGGGGACAGGCTTCTACGAGCAGTACTTC. It is translated as CASSLHPGTGFYEQYF.

This chain joins TRBV30 and TRBJ1-5; TRBD1 matches at 10 bases. Trimming cost V 3 bases and J 6 bases; bases outside gene matches: 8. Per the germline V gene, CDR1 is GTSNPN and CDR2 is SVGIG (reference sequence). This CDR3 is built from 15 residues. This CDR3 reads CAWRYGTGERQPQHF. The CDR3 coding sequence is TGTGCCTGGAGGTACGGGACAGGGGAGCGTCAGCCCCAGCATTTT. The variable domain in full, completed from reference TRBV30 and TRBJ1-5, reads SQTIHQWPATLVQPVGSPLSLECTVEGTSNPNLYWYRQAAGRGLQLLFYSVGIGQISSEVPQNLSASRPQDRQFILSSKKLLLSDSGFYLCAWRYGTGERQPQHFGDGTRLSIL.

This clone was observed a single time. V is TRBV5-1 and J is TRBJ1-4; D remains ambiguous. Germline V lookup: CDR1 SGHRS, CDR2 YFSETQ. The CDR3 is 14 residues long. V was pared by 3 bases and J by 2 bases, with 8 bases between. CDR3 DNA: TGCGCCAGCAGCTACAGTGTGACTAATGAAAAACTGTTTTTT. This gives the protein CASSYSVTNEKLFF.

The table lists this clone with a few counts. This rearrangement joins TRBV19 to TRBJ1-5; D gene unclear. V lost 4 bases to trimming and J lost 3 bases, with 7 bases between them. This CDR3 contains 13 residues. Per the germline V gene, CDR1 is LNHDA and CDR2 is SQIVND (reference sequence). The CDR3 spells CASSTRFNQPQHF. CDR3 in DNA: TGTGCCAGTAGTACGCGTTTCAATCAGCCCCAGCATTTT.

To note about this clone: At one end, the junction sequence differs from germline, possibly due to a read error. The chain uses TRBV7-7 and TRBJ2-2; 10 nucleotides match TRBD2. This CDR3 is 16 amino acids long. From germline, CDR1 is SSHAT and CDR2 FNYEAQ (reference sequence). CDR3 sequence (DNA): TGTGCTAGCAGCCCGACTAGCGGGTTCAACACCGGGGAGCTGTTTTTT. This encodes CASSPTSGFNTGELFF.

About this clone: At one of its ends the junction is not consistent with the germline gene, which may arise from a read error. The chain has TRBV5-1 and TRBJ2-5; D call uncertain. The CDR3 loop spans 13 amino acids. The germline CDR1 and CDR2 sequences are SGHRS and YFSETQ. Here the CDR3 reads CASSISYQEAQYF. CDR3 in DNA: TGCGCCAGCTCAATTAGCTACCAAGAGGCCCAGTACTTC. The full variable domain, its missing parts supplied by reference TRBV5-1 and TRBJ2-5, is KAGVTQTPRYLIKTRGQQVTLSCSPISGHRSVSWYQQTPGQGLQFLFEYFSETQRNKGNFPGRFSGRQFSNSRSEMNVSTLELGDSALYLCASSISYQEAQYFGPGTRLLVL.

The rearrangement joins TRBV5-8 to TRBJ1-5; D not resolved. CDR3 length equals 15 residues. The germline V gene encodes CDR1 SGHTS and CDR2 YDEGEE. The V gene lost 5 bases and the J gene lost 2 bases, with 14 bases spanning the gap. CDR3 nucleotide sequence: TGTGCCAGCAGAGGATCGATTCGTGGCAATCAGCCCCAGCATTTT. Amino acids: CASRGSIRGNQPQHF.

The chain carries TRBV4-1 and TRBJ1-5, with a possible D match to TRBD1 (6 bases). The CDR3 loop spans 16 amino acids. Per the germline V gene, CDR1 is MGHRA and CDR2 is YSYEKL. V was pared by 0 bases and J by 5 bases, with 14 bases between. The CDR3 spells CASSQDRGLTHQPQHF. DNA of the CDR3: TGCGCCAGCAGCCAAGATCGGGGGCTGACCCATCAGCCCCAGCATTTT.

This chain links TRBV6-5 with TRBJ1-1, with D perhaps TRBD1 (6 bases). V shed 10 bases and J shed 7 bases, with 16 bases lying between them. CDR1 is MNHEY and CDR2 is SVGAGI in the germline V gene. The CDR3 has 12 amino acids. CDR3 in DNA: TGTGCCACCTTTTTGAGGGGGAGTGAAGCTTTCTTT. Encoded protein: CATFLRGSEAFF.

The chain uses TRBV27 and TRBJ2-7, with 7 bases that match TRBD1. Per germline, CDR1 MNHEY and CDR2 SMNVEV (reference sequence). V shed 0 bases and J 2 bases; nucleotides not matched to a gene: 4. This CDR3 has 15 amino acids. The CDR3 loop is CASSLSTGFTYEQYF. The DNA of the CDR3 is TGTGCCAGCAGTTTATCGACAGGGTTTACCTACGAGCAGTACTTC.

The CDR3 sequence is CASSGLAGAGELFF. In DNA form, the CDR3 reads TGTGCCAGCAGTGGACTAGCGGGAGCCGGGGAGCTGTTTTTT. This chain connects TRBV2 to TRBJ2-2, with 12 nucleotides matching TRBD2. This CDR3 spans 14 amino acids. CDR1 is SNHLY, CDR2 FYNNEI, per germline. V lost 4 bases, J lost 6 bases, and 0 bases stayed unmatched.

This rearrangement joins TRBV7-2 to TRBJ1-5, with a possible D match to TRBD1 (5 bases). This CDR3 region has 15 residues. CDR1 is SGHTA, CDR2 FQGNSA, per germline. V lost 2 bases and J 11 bases, leaving 19 bases between the germline ends. CDR3 bases: TGTGCCAGCAGCTTATCGGGGGAGGCTGGCAAAACCCAGCATTTT. It specifies CASSLSGEAGKTQHF.

This clone was seen a handful of times. The DNA for the CDR3 is TGTGCCATAACATCGGGATACGAGCAGTACTTC. Amino acids: CAITSGYEQYF. The chain combines TRBV7-9 with TRBJ2-7; D might be TRBD2 (5 bases). V was pared by 10 bases and J by 4 bases, with 11 bases between. Germline-derived CDR1 and CDR2 are SEHNR and FQNEAQ (reference sequence). This CDR3 comprises 11 residues.

The rearrangement uses TRBV6-1 and TRBJ2-2; the D call may be TRBD1 or TRBD2 (5 bases each). The germline gives CDR1 MNHNS, CDR2 SASEGT. This CDR3 spans 13 amino acids. Deletions cut 10 bases from V and 2 bases from J, with 11 bases between. The CDR3: CATGRINTGELFF. As DNA, the CDR3 is TGTGCCACGGGACGGATAAACACCGGGGAGCTGTTTTTT.

This clone appeared once. The chain employs TRBV28 and TRBJ2-7; TRBD1 might be the D (6 bases). The CDR3 covers 15 residues. Germline V gene data show CDR1 as MDHEN and CDR2 as SYDVKM. Trimming removed 1 base at V and 2 bases at J, with 12 bases between. This CDR3 reads CASSLSPTGTYEQYF. CDR3 DNA: TGTGCCAGCAGTTTATCACCGACAGGCACCTACGAGCAGTACTTC.

V and J are TRBV6-4 and TRBJ2-3, with 9 positions matching TRBD2. The CDR3 runs to 15 residues. The ends lost 3 bases at V and 5 bases at J; junction bases unmatched: 6. CDR1 is MRHNA and CDR2 is SNTAGT in the germline V gene. The CDR3, as DNA: TGTGCCAGCAGTGAGGGCGGGGGGGCCGTAGATACGCAGTATTTT. Translating it yields CASSEGGGAVDTQYF.

The chain uses TRBV28 and TRBJ2-7; no firm D call. With 5 bases removed from V and 6 bases from J, the gap between germline ends came to 14 bases. The germline V gene has CDR1 MDHEN and CDR2 SYDVKM. The CDR3 loop spans 13 amino acids. The CDR3 DNA follows: TGTGCCAGCAGTGCCACAGCCCTTATCGAGCAGTACTTC. Its protein product is CASSATALIEQYF.

V is TRBV7-2 and J is TRBJ1-5; 7 positions agree with TRBD1. Germline V gene data show CDR1 as SGHTA and CDR2 as FQGNSA. With 6 bases clipped from V and 6 bases from J, the junction kept 11 bases outside the gene matches. The CDR3 loop spans 15 amino acids. The CDR3 protein is CASSLDRAGTQPQHF. In DNA form, the CDR3 reads TGTGCCAGCAGTCTTGACAGGGCCGGTACTCAGCCCCAGCATTTT.

The V call is TRBV18, the J call TRBJ1-1; perhaps TRBD1 as D (5 bases). V was cut by 4 bases and J by 0 bases, with 12 bases left in between. The CDR3 contains 15 residues. In germline, CDR1 is KGHSH, CDR2 LQKENI. CDR3 nucleotides: TGTGCCAGCTCACGGGACGGACGGATGAACACTGAAGCTTTCTTT. This sequence encodes CASSRDGRMNTEAFF.

The chain uses TRBV7-8 and TRBJ2-7, with 11 nucleotides matching TRBD1. Germline V lookup: CDR1 SGHVS, CDR2 FQNEAQ. This CDR3 is built from 14 residues. Trimming took 8 bases from V and 7 from J; bases not matched to a gene: 10. This CDR3 reads CASETGTGGREQYF. The CDR3 region has the DNA TGTGCCAGCGAGACCGGGACAGGGGGACGGGAGCAGTACTTC.

V and J are TRBV7-2 and TRBJ1-4; D perhaps matches TRBD1 (5 bases). Trimming took off 3 bases at V and 4 bases at J, with 12 bases between the two ends. CDR3 length equals 15 residues. The germline gives CDR1 SGHTA, CDR2 FQGNSA. In nucleotides, the CDR3 is TGTGCCAGCAGCTTCAGTGGGGGTATTAATGAAAAACTGTTTTTT. Translation gives CASSFSGGINEKLFF.

The CDR3 here is CASSQDARDTEAFF. For the CDR3, the DNA is TGCGCCAGCAGCCAAGATGCCCGTGACACTGAAGCTTTCTTT. V gene TRBV4-1 combines with J gene TRBJ1-1, with unresolved D. From germline, CDR1 is MGHRA and CDR2 YSYEKL. This CDR3 has 14 residues. Trimming removed 0 bases from V and 3 bases from J, with 8 bases in between.

The rearrangement uses TRBV19 and TRBJ2-7; 8 bases are shared with TRBD2. The CDR3 spans 14 residues. The trim removed 7 bases at V and 5 bases at J, leaving 10 bases unmatched. Germline V lookup: CDR1 LNHDA, CDR2 SQIVND (reference sequence). CDR3 bases: TGTGCCAGTAAAGACGGGAGGGCCACCGACGAGCAGTACTTC. Its protein is CASKDGRATDEQYF. The full variable domain, in which reference TRBV19 and TRBJ2-7 provide the parts outside the CDR3, is DGGITQSPKYLFRKEGQNVTLSCEQNLNHDAMYWYRQDPGQGLRLIYYSQIVNDFQKGDIAEGYSVSREKKESFPLTVTSAQKNPTAFYLCASKDGRATDEQYFGPGTRLTVT.

The chain has TRBV6-5 and TRBJ1-2, with a tentative D call TRBD1 (5 bases). Germline CDR1 MNHEY, CDR2 SVGAGI. CDR3 length: 14 amino acids. V was shortened by 6 bases and J by 3 bases, with 14 bases between the two germline ends. The CDR3 spells CASRKGGRDYGYTF. In DNA, the CDR3 is TGTGCCAGCAGAAAAGGCGGCAGGGACTATGGCTACACCTTC.

The V gene is TRBV4-1, the J gene TRBJ1-5, with 7 positions matching TRBD1. CDR3 length equals 15 residues. Trimming removed 3 bases from V and 1 base from J; junction bases left unmatched: 3. Germline CDR1 MGHRA, CDR2 YSYEKL. CDR3 sequence reads: CASSQGDRSNQPQHF. The CDR3 DNA reads TGCGCCAGCAGCCAGGGGGACAGAAGCAATCAGCCCCAGCATTTT.

This clone was seen once. The rearrangement joins TRBV6-6 to TRBJ1-2, with 7 nucleotides matching TRBD1. The CDR3 totals 13 residues. CDR1 is MNHNY and CDR2 is SVGAGI in the germline V gene (reference sequence). Trimming removed 0 bases from V and 6 bases from J; junction bases left unmatched: 1. The CDR3 region is CASSYSDRDGYTF. The CDR3 bases are TGTGCCAGCAGTTACTCTGACAGGGATGGCTACACCTTC.

The gene calls are TRBV18 and TRBJ2-7; D remains unclear. The CDR3 totals 14 residues. Between the trimmed V and J ends, which lost 0 bases and 4 bases, there was a span of 10 bases. Germline values: CDR1 KGHSH, CDR2 LQKENI. The CDR3 loop is CASSPPSVGYEQYF. CDR3 DNA sequence: TGTGCCAGCTCACCACCCTCAGTTGGTTACGAGCAGTACTTC.